This TCR beta chain was sequenced in a study of CD8+ T cells in alopecia areata. Treatment defined: oral pan-JAK inhibitor, 5-10 mg twice daily. Peripheral blood and lesional scalp punch biopsies came from alopecia areata patients. The CDR3 spans 11 residues. V dropped 3 bases and J dropped 11 bases, with 11 bases sitting between them. Germline V gives CDR1 SGHNT, CDR2 YYREEE (reference sequence). RNA was isolated and reverse transcribed to cDNA, the sequencing template. The repertoire was sequenced with immunoSEQ multiplex PCR; TCRdb's copy has only in-frame clones and lacks some. The sample shows fewer than 15,000 clones, 55% to 80% of them seen only once.

The starting material was skin, obtained at week 4, from a patient treated with tofacitinib. The sequence was collected from a human donor with alopecia areata. The chain carries TRBV5-4 and TRBJ1-1; D perhaps matches TRBD1 (6 bases). The CDR3, as DNA: TGTGCCAGCAGCTCCTACAGGGAGGCTTTCTTT. It encodes CASSSYREAFF. Looking up the rest from reference TRBV5-4 and TRBJ1-1 gives the full variable domain: ETGVTQSPTHLIKTRGQQVTLRCSSQSGHNTVSWYQQALGQGPQFIFQYYREEENGRGNFPPRFSGLQFPNYSSELNVNALELDDSALYLCASSSYREAFFGQGTRLTVV.